This T cell receptor beta chain was recovered during a study of human T cells and chemical hapten exposure. For the study at large: Per-sample TCR yield variation was attributed mainly to small pooled library volume differences.

A remark on this clonotype: The target antigen is unknown.

Points from the study as a whole: The study found that DPC sensitization did not change TCRs above 1 in 1000 frequency.

Library construction involved attaching unique molecular identifiers to individual cDNA molecules, which allowed quantitative, reproducible TCR counting. In TCRdb, the RACE reads were re-called with MiXCR into one record per CDR3 protein. The top ten hold almost 10% of the sample, which has about 31,000 distinct CDR3 sequences, 6% to 7.5% seen once. Sample time point: healthy volunteer bleed at 2 weeks. From whole blood left unfractionated, total RNA was extracted. Sequenced material: whole blood. The TCR comes from a human donor in good health. Some clones in this sample may be carry-over from other donors' samples.

In DNA, the CDR3 is TGTGCCAGCAGTGGACTAGCGGGATCCTACGAGCAGTACTTC. This gives the protein CASSGLAGSYEQYF. The V gene is TRBV12-3 or TRBV12-4, the J gene TRBJ2-7; TRBD2 agrees at 12 bases. V gave up 5 bases and J gave up 1 base; unmatched junction bases: 0. CDR3 length equals 14 residues.